The 27 T cell receptor beta chains presented below share a single source sample, sequenced in a study of T cell changes during pregnancy in multiple sclerosis (dated by TCRdb to the late 2010s). Libraries were prepared through the immunoSEQ multiplex PCR assay. TCRdb provides this immuneACCESS table in a form limited to in-frame rearrangements. Some clones are lacking; in checked studies, under half of them reflect an unresolved V gene, and why the rest are absent is not known. The sample includes around 81,000 clones, with around nine tenths observed a single time. The ten most abundant clones make up about 4% of the sample. Source: peripheral blood, taken after pregnancy. These receptors were taken from a female donor in good health, enrolled as a control in a pregnancy study.

The chain carries TRBV6-5 and TRBJ2-7; D not certain. The CDR3 covers 13 residues. Trimming shortened V by 2 bases and J by 5 bases, and 10 bases separated the two germline ends. From germline, CDR1 is MNHEY and CDR2 SVGAGI. CDR3 in DNA: TGTGCCAGCAGTTACCCCCTGAAGCACGAGCAGTACTTC. The encoded protein is CASSYPLKHEQYF.

CDR3 region: CVRSTQDLEPSTDTQYF. CDR3 nucleotide sequence: TGTGTCAGAAGCACCCAGGATTTAGAACCGAGCACAGATACGCAGTATTTT. V gene TRBV7-5 combines with J gene TRBJ2-3; TRBD1 reflects the table's D call only, with no check against the DNA. TRBV7-5 is given as a pseudogene. This CDR3 has 17 amino acids.

The genes are TRBV15 and TRBJ2-7; D possibly corresponds to TRBD1 (6 bases). Germline lookup yields CDR1 LNHNV and CDR2 YYDKDF (reference sequence). CDR3 length: 15 amino acids. V lost 0 bases and J 3 bases, leaving 12 bases between the germline ends. The CDR3 reads CATSRDRDTLYEQYF. In DNA form, the CDR3 reads TGTGCCACCAGCAGAGATAGGGACACTCTCTACGAGCAGTACTTC. The full variable domain, in which reference TRBV15 and TRBJ2-7 provide the parts outside the CDR3, is DAMVIQNPRYQVTQFGKPVTLSCSQTLNHNVMYWYQQKSSQAPKLLFHYYDKDFNNEADTPDNFQSRRPNTSFCFLDIRSPGLGDTAMYLCATSRDRDTLYEQYFGPGTRLTVT.

This clone was detected only a few times. The chain joins TRBV5-4 to TRBJ1-5; the D gene is possibly TRBD1 (5 bases). The CDR3 sequence is 16 residues long. V lost 4 bases to trimming and J lost 9 bases, with 23 bases between them. Per germline, CDR1 SGHNT and CDR2 YYREEE (reference sequence). The CDR3 coding sequence is TGTGCCAGCAGCCAAGATTTAGGGCAGGGTAGTCGGCCCCAGCATTTT. As protein: CASSQDLGQGSRPQHF.

This chain links TRBV20-1 with TRBJ2-7, with D hard to call. This CDR3 comprises 10 residues. Trimming left V 7 bases short and J 5 bases short, with 9 bases between. Germline CDR1 DFQATT, CDR2 SNEGSKA (reference sequence). The CDR3 bases are TGCAGTGGGTCCCGCGACGAGCAGTACTTC. As protein: CSGSRDEQYF.

V is TRBV7-8 and J is TRBJ2-7; 11 positions match TRBD1. The CDR3 extends over 14 amino acids. V shed 3 bases and J 3 bases; nucleotides not matched to a gene: 1. CDR1 SGHVS and CDR2 FQNEAQ come from the germline V gene. The CDR3 DNA reads TGTGCCAGCAGCTTGGGACAGGGGGACTACGAGCAGTACTTC. This encodes CASSLGQGDYEQYF.

The rearrangement joins TRBV4-1 to TRBJ1-1, with 10 bases identical to TRBD1. Looked up from germline, CDR1 is MGHRA and CDR2 is YSYEKL. V trimming: 1 base; J trimming: 6 bases; junction bases outside the gene matches: 8. The CDR3 covers 16 residues. The CDR3: CASSQGGGQGHAEAFF. The CDR3 coding sequence is TGCGCCAGCAGCCAAGGAGGGGGACAGGGGCATGCTGAAGCTTTCTTT.

The genes are TRBV6-1 and TRBJ2-5; possible D gene TRBD2, 5 bases. The CDR3 spans 13 residues. V was shortened by 4 bases and J by 7 bases, with 13 bases between the two germline ends. Germline CDR1 MNHNS, CDR2 SASEGT. CDR3 amino acids: CASSGGLFGTQYF. The CDR3 bases are TGTGCCAGCAGTGGAGGGCTTTTCGGGACCCAGTACTTC.

The chain joins TRBV9 to TRBJ1-6; 8 bases are a match to TRBD1. With V trimmed by 7 bases and J by 10 bases, 10 bases remained unmatched. In germline, CDR1 is SGDLS, CDR2 YYNGEE. This CDR3 is built from 14 residues. The DNA of the CDR3 is TGTGCCAGCGGATTAGGACAGGGACGATCACCCCTCCACTTT. Its protein is CASGLGQGRSPLHF.

The chain has TRBV28 and TRBJ2-3; 9 bases fit TRBD2. CDR3 size: 15 residues. Germline CDR1 is MDHEN and CDR2 is SYDVKM. V dropped 5 bases and J dropped 3; count of bases not matched to a gene: 6. As DNA, the CDR3 is TGTGCCAGCAGTCGTAGCGGGAGTACAACAGATACGCAGTATTTT. It translates to CASSRSGSTTDTQYF.

The chain has TRBV28 and TRBJ2-3, with 8 bases fitting TRBD2. Germline loops: CDR1 MDHEN, CDR2 SYDVKM. The CDR3 consists of 16 residues. J was trimmed by 3 bases and V by 1 base; bases with no gene match: 6. The CDR3 coding sequence is TGTGCCAGCAGTTTATCCGGGAGGGGAGTGACAGATACGCAGTATTTT. Translated: CASSLSGRGVTDTQYF.

The chain links TRBV21-1 to TRBJ2-3; the listed D gene, TRBD1, was not tested against the DNA. TRBV21-1 has pseudogene status. The CDR3 is made up of 16 amino acids. The CDR3 spells CASSKDDRMGADTQYF. The CDR3 bases are TGTGCCAGCAGCAAAGATGACAGGATGGGCGCAGATACGCAGTATTTT.

The rearrangement links TRBV29-1 to TRBJ2-3, with D perhaps matching TRBD1 (6 bases). The CDR3 spans 13 residues. Per the germline V gene, CDR1 is SQVTM and CDR2 is ANQGSEA. The V end was cut by 7 bases, the J end by 2 bases, with 13 bases between. This CDR3 is CSGLRDNTDTQYF. CDR3 sequence (DNA): TGCAGCGGGCTACGGGACAACACAGATACGCAGTATTTT.

This rearrangement joins TRBV2 to TRBJ2-6; D is undetermined. CDR1 SNHLY and CDR2 FYNNEI come from the germline V gene. There are 15 residues in the CDR3. Trimming took off 5 bases at V and 2 bases at J, with 10 bases between the two ends. The CDR3 protein is CASSLTAAGANVLTF. In nucleotides, the CDR3 is TGTGCCAGCAGTCTGACGGCGGCTGGGGCCAACGTCCTGACTTTC.

The table lists this clone with a few counts. The chain is built from TRBV5-1 and TRBJ2-5, with 9 bases aligning to TRBD2. V shed 0 bases, J shed 4 bases, and the junction held 10 bases outside the gene matches. Germline V gives CDR1 SGHRS, CDR2 YFSETQ. CDR3 length equals 17 residues. CDR3 in DNA: TGCGCCAGCAGCTTGGAATTGCGGGAGGGATGGGGAGAGACCCAGTACTTC. Translating gives CASSLELREGWGETQYF.

The rearrangement uses TRBV4-2 and TRBJ1-3; D is unresolved. The CDR3 covers 15 residues. Per germline, CDR1 LGHNA and CDR2 YNFKEQ. V was trimmed by 0 bases and J by 2 bases, leaving 8 bases between them. CDR3 loop: CASSQEGRAGNTIYF. The CDR3 nucleotides are TGTGCCAGCAGCCAAGAGGGCAGAGCTGGAAACACCATATATTTT.

The chain combines TRBV7-9 with TRBJ2-2; the match to TRBD2 covers 9 bases. This CDR3 is 16 amino acids long. The V and J ends lost 6 bases and 2 bases, in that order; junction bases with no gene match: 7. Germline-derived CDR1 and CDR2 are SEHNR and FQNEAQ (reference sequence). In DNA, the CDR3 is TGTGCCAGCAGTATAAGCGGGGGGCATAACACCGGGGAGCTGTTTTTT. Its protein is CASSISGGHNTGELFF.

The rearrangement joins TRBV9 to TRBJ2-1, with D possibly matching TRBD2 (6 bases). V gave up 0 bases and J gave up 9 bases, with 13 bases separating them. The CDR3 length is 14 residues. Germline CDR1 is SGDLS and CDR2 is YYNGEE. This CDR3 reads CASSVGTIDSEQFF. CDR3 in DNA: TGTGCCAGCAGCGTAGGGACTATTGATAGTGAGCAGTTCTTC. Full variable domain (remainder filled in from reference TRBV9 and TRBJ2-1): DSGVTQTPKHLITATGQRVTLRCSPRSGDLSVYWYQQSLDQGLQFLIQYYNGEERAKGNILERFSAQQFPDLHSELNLSSLELGDSALYFCASSVGTIDSEQFFGPGTRLTVL.

This sequence joins TRBV13 and TRBJ2-7; 13 positions match TRBD2. Per the germline V gene, CDR1 is PRHDT and CDR2 is FYEKMQ (reference sequence). Trimming removed 3 bases from V and 5 bases from J; junction bases left unmatched: 7. This CDR3 has 16 residues. CDR3 bases: TGTGCCAGCAGCTTGTACGGACTAGCGGGAGTGCACGAGCAGTACTTC. Residues: CASSLYGLAGVHEQYF.

This clone appeared a single time. This chain uses TRBV13 with TRBJ1-5, with TRBD1 identical over 11 bases. Germline-derived CDR1 and CDR2 are PRHDT and FYEKMQ (reference sequence). V was pared by 4 bases and J by 5 bases, with 4 bases of the junction left unmatched. The length of the CDR3 is 15 residues. The CDR3 nucleotides read TGTGCCAGCAGCTCCCCGGGACAGGGGGATCAGCCCCAGCATTTT. This sequence encodes CASSSPGQGDQPQHF.

In DNA, the CDR3 is TGTGCCAGCAGCCCGACTGGGGACAGGGACGAGCAGTACTTC. It encodes CASSPTGDRDEQYF. The V and J genes are TRBV11-3 and TRBJ2-7, with TRBD1 matching over 9 bases. V trimming: 5 bases; J trimming: 5 bases; junction bases outside the gene matches: 7. Germline CDR1 is SGHNT and CDR2 is YENEEA. This CDR3 is built from 14 residues.

The rearrangement uses TRBV7-2 and TRBJ2-5; D is possibly TRBD2 (6 bases). This CDR3 region has 15 residues. Trimming removed 5 bases from V and 4 bases from J, with 17 bases in between. Germline CDR1 is SGHTA and CDR2 is FQGNSA. DNA of the CDR3: TGTGCCAGCAGCCCGGCGGCGGGAATCGGAGAGACCCAGTACTTC. This translates into CASSPAAGIGETQYF.

The chain has TRBV28 and TRBJ2-7; the match to TRBD2 covers 8 bases. The CDR3 length is 13 residues. Germline-derived CDR1 and CDR2 are MDHEN and SYDVKM. The ends lost 6 bases at V and 4 bases at J; junction bases unmatched: 5. For the CDR3, the DNA is TGTGCCAGCAGGCCGGGGGGGGAGTACGAGCAGTACTTC. It codes for CASRPGGEYEQYF.

The chain carries TRBV27 and TRBJ2-7, with D maybe TRBD2 (6 bases). The CDR3 runs to 13 residues. Germline loops: CDR1 MNHEY, CDR2 SMNVEV (reference sequence). V was cut by 2 bases and J by 4 bases, with 9 bases left in between. CDR3 DNA: TGTGCCAGCAGTTTAGGGCGGGGATACGAGCAGTACTTC. Its protein product is CASSLGRGYEQYF.

The rearrangement joins TRBV15 to TRBJ2-3, with D maybe TRBD2 (7 bases). CDR3 length equals 18 residues. V was trimmed by 1 base and J by 0 bases, leaving 17 bases between them. Germline V lookup: CDR1 LNHNV, CDR2 YYDKDF (reference sequence). CDR3 coding DNA: TGTGCCACCAGCAGAGCGGCCTCGGGGGGCGCTAGCACAGATACGCAGTATTTT. As protein: CATSRAASGGASTDTQYF.

This chain connects TRBV19 to TRBJ2-6, with TRBD1 matching 8 bases. This CDR3 is 17 amino acids long. The germline gives CDR1 LNHDA, CDR2 SQIVND (reference sequence). The junction had 10 bases not matched to a gene; V was cut back by 6 bases and J by 3 bases. The DNA of the CDR3 is TGTGCCAGTAGATTGTCAGGGGGCTTAAGTGGGGCCAACGTCCTGACTTTC. It is translated as CASRLSGGLSGANVLTF.

This rearrangement joins TRBV27 to TRBJ1-6; no definite D call. Germline V gene lookup returns CDR1 MNHEY and CDR2 SMNVEV (reference sequence). Trimming shortened V by 5 bases and J by 1 base, and 9 bases separated the two germline ends. The CDR3 runs to 15 residues. In DNA, the CDR3 is TGTGCCAGCAGTCCCCTCGGGTCCTATAATTCACCCCTCCACTTT. This codes for CASSPLGSYNSPLHF.